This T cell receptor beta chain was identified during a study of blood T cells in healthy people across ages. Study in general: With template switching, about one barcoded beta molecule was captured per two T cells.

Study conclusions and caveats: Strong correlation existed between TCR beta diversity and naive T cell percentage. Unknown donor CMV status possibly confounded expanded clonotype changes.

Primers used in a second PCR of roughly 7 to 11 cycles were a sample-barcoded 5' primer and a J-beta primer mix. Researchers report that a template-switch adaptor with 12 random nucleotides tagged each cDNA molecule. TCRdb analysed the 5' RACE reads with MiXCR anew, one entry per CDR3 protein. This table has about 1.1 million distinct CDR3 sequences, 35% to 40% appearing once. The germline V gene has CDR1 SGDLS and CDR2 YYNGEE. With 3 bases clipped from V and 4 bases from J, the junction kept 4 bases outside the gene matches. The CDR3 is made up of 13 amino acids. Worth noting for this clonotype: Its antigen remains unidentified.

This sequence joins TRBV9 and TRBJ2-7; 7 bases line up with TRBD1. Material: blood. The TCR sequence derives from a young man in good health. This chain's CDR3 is CASSGSRGYEQYF. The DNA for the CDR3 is TGTGCCAGCAGCGGCAGCAGGGGGTACGAGCAGTACTTC.